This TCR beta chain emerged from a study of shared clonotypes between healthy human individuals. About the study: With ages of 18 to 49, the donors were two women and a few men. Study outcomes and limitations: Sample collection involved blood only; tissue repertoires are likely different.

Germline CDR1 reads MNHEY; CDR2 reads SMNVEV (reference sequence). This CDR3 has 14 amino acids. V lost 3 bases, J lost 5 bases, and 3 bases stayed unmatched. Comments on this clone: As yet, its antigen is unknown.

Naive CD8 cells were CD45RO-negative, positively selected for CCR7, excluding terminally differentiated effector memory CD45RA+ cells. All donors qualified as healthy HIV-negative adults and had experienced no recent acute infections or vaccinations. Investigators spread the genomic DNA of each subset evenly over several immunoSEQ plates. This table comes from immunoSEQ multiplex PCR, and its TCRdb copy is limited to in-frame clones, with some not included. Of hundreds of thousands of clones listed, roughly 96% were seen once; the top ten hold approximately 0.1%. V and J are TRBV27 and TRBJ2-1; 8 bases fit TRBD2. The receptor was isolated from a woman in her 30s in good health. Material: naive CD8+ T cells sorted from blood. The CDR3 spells CASSLLRGDNEQFF. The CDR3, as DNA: TGTGCCAGCAGTTTGTTGCGGGGGGACAATGAGCAGTTCTTC.